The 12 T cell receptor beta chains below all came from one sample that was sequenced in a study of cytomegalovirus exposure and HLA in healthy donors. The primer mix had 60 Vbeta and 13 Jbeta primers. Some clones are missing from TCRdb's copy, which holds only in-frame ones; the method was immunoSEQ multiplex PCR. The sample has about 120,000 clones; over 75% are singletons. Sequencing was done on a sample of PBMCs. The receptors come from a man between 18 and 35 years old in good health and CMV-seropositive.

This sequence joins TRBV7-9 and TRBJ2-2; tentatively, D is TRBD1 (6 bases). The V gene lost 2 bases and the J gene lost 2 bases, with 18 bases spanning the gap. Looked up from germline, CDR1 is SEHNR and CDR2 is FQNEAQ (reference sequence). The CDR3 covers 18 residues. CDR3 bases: TGTGCCAGCAGCTTAATTGGGGGCCAGTGGCCTAACACCGGGGAGCTGTTTTTT. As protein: CASSLIGGQWPNTGELFF. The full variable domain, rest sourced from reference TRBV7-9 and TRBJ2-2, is DTGVSQNPRHKITKRGQNVTFRCDPISEHNRLYWYRQTLGQGPEFLTYFQNEAQLEKSRLLSDRFSAERPKGSFSTLEIQRTEQGDSAMYLCASSLIGGQWPNTGELFFGEGSRLTVL.

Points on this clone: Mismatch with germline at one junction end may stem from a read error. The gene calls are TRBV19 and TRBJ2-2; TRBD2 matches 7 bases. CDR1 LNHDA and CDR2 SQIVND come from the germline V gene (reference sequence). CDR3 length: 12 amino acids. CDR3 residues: CASRVGRGGLFF. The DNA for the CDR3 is TGTGCCAGTAGAGTGGGGCGCGGGGGGCTGTTTTTT.

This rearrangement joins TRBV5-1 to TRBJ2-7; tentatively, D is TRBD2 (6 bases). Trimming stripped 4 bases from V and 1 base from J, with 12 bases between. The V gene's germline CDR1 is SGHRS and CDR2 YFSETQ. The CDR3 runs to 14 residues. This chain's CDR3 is CASSTAGRSYEQYF. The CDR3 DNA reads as TGCGCCAGCAGCACGGCGGGACGGTCCTACGAGCAGTACTTC.

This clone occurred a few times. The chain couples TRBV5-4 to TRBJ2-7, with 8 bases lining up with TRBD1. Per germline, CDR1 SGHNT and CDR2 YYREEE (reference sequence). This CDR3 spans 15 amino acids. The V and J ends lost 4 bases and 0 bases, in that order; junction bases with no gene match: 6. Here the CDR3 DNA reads TGTGCCAGCAGCCGGGACAGGCCAAGCTCCTACGAGCAGTACTTC. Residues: CASSRDRPSSYEQYF. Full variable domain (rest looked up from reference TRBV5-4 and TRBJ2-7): ETGVTQSPTHLIKTRGQQVTLRCSSQSGHNTVSWYQQALGQGPQFIFQYYREEENGRGNFPPRFSGLQFPNYSSELNVNALELDDSALYLCASSRDRPSSYEQYFGPGTRLTVT.

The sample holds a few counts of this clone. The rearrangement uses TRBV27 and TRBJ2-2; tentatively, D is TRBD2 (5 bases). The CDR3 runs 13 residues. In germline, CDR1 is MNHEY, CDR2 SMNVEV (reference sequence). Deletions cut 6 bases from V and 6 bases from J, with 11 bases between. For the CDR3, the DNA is TGTGCCAGCAGCCCCAGTAGCGCCGGGGAGCTGTTTTTT. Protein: CASSPSSAGELFF.

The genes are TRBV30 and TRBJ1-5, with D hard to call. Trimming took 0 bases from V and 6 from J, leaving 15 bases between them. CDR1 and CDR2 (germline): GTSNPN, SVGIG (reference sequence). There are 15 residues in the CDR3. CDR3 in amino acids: CAWSVEAPAGQPQHF. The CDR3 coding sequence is TGTGCCTGGAGTGTCGAAGCTCCTGCGGGTCAGCCCCAGCATTTT.

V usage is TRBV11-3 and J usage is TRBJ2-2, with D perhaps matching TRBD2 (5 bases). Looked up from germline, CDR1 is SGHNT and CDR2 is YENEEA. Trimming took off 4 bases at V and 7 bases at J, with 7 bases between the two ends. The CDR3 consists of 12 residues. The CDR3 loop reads CASSYGVGELFF. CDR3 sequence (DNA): TGTGCCAGCAGCTACGGGGTCGGGGAGCTGTTTTTT.

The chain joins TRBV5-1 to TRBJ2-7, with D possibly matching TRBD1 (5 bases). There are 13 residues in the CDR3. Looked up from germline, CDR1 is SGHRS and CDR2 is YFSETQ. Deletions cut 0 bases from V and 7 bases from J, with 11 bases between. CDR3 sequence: CASSLGEAGEQYF. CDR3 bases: TGCGCCAGCAGCTTGGGCGAGGCAGGGGAGCAGTACTTC. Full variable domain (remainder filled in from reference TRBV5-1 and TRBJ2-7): KAGVTQTPRYLIKTRGQQVTLSCSPISGHRSVSWYQQTPGQGLQFLFEYFSETQRNKGNFPGRFSGRQFSNSRSEMNVSTLELGDSALYLCASSLGEAGEQYFGPGTRLTVT.

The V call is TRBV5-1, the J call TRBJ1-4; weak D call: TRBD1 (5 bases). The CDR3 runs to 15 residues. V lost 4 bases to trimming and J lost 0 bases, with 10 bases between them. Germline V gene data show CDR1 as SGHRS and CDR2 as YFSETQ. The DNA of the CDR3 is TGCGCCAGCAGCCTCACAGGCGCAACTAATGAAAAACTGTTTTTT. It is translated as CASSLTGATNEKLFF.

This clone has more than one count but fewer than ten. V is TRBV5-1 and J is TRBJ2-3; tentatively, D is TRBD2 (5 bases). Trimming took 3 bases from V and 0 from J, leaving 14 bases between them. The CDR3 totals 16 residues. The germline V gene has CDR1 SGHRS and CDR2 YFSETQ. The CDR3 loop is CASSSLAGFSTDTQYF. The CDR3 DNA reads TGCGCCAGCAGCTCCCTGGCGGGCTTTAGCACAGATACGCAGTATTTT. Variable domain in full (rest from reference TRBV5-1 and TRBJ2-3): KAGVTQTPRYLIKTRGQQVTLSCSPISGHRSVSWYQQTPGQGLQFLFEYFSETQRNKGNFPGRFSGRQFSNSRSEMNVSTLELGDSALYLCASSSLAGFSTDTQYFGPGTRLTVL.

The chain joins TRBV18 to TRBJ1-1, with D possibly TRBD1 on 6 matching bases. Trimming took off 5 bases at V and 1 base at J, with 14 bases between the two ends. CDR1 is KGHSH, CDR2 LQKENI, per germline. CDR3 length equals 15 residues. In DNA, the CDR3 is TGTGCCAGCTCAAGTCTTACAGGGAAGAACACTGAAGCTTTCTTT. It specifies CASSSLTGKNTEAFF.

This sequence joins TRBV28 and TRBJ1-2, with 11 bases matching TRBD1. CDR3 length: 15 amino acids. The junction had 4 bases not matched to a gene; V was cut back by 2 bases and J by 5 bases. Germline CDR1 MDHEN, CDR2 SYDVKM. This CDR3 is CASSLGQGATYGYTF. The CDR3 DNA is TGTGCCAGCAGTTTAGGACAGGGGGCCACTTATGGCTACACCTTC.